This note documents a single T cell receptor (beta chain) sequence. This clone occurred a few times. The specificity of this receptor is unknown. No clone much larger than this one lies a single base away; base qualities are absent. The sample carries other DNA sequences with the same CDR3. For the CD8 naive samples, CD45RO-negative cells were positively selected for CCR7, yielding a CD45RA+CCR7+ population from which TemRA cells were excluded. The donors were healthy, HIV-negative adults with no recently reported acute infections or vaccinations. Every donor was a Caucasian adult residing in Nashville, Tennessee, USA. Blood was collected by leukapheresis, and PBMCs were isolated by Ficoll-Histopaque density gradient centrifugation and then cryopreserved in liquid nitrogen vapor phase. Analytical flow cytometry was used to check the purity and quantity of every magnetically sorted T cell population. Genomic DNA was isolated from every sorted fraction and measured by UV absorbance on a Nanodrop 2000c.

Using the deep immunoSEQ assay, TCR CDR3 regions were amplified from genomic DNA by multiplex PCR. Extracted genomic DNA from each cell subset was spread evenly across all wells of several immunoSEQ 96-well plates, with each plate serving as a replicate. For sorted subsets, 150 to 250 ng of genomic DNA, equivalent to around 30,000 T cell genomes, went into each replicate PCR. The purified libraries were quantified using a Qubit 3.0 fluorometer, sized with a Bioanalyzer 2100, and then quantified again using the KAPA Library Quantification kit. Every immunoSEQ 96-well plate was sequenced on a separate single-read 150-cycle Illumina NextSeq 550 flow cell. For the original study's pipeline: Because only junctional sequences without quality scores were contained in the immunoSEQ output, filtering matching that applied to full-length reads could not be performed. To assign V/J genes and CDR3, sequences were annotated using PyIR, a Python wrapper for IgBLAST v1.9, with IMGT germline references. Reads were removed for weak V/J assignments (E-value above 1e-6), missing CDR3, stop codons, out-of-frame junctions, or ambiguous translated residues. V3J clonotypes were defined by identical inferred V gene, J gene, and CDR3 amino acid sequence. The percentage overlap between two repertoires was calculated by dividing the number of shared unique clonotypes by the size of the smaller repertoire. Repertoire richness was assessed with RTK rarefaction, the Chao1 estimator, and Recon v2.1 estimates of unobserved clonotypes. Generation probabilities for all TCRbeta clonotypes obtained by the gDNA method from four donors were computed using OLGA. Imported from immuneACCESS, the table was reduced by TCRdb to in-frame sequences with V and J called. These copies leave out some clones; in studies compared against another copy, an unresolved V gene accounts for under half, and the cause of the remainder is not known. That table furnishes V, J and clone size, whereas the DNA furnished D and trimming. The sample contains around 2,000,000 clones, approximately 94% of them found a single time. The top ten constitute about 1.1% of the sample.

This sample stems from a study of shared clonotypes between healthy human individuals (TCRdb year 2020). Context from the whole study: A couple of women and a few men aged 18 to 49 years were included in the cohort. For each donor, CD4 naive and CD4 memory were each given three plates, CD8 naive was given two plates, and CD8 memory was given one plate. To estimate repertoire size and how much clonotype sharing occurs between individuals, the study deeply sequenced the blood TCR repertoires of roughly 5 healthy adults. To increase sequencing depth and limit assay-specific biases, TCR repertoire library preparation and sequencing were carried out by different laboratories using diverse techniques. Per donor, leukapheresis produced somewhere between about 0.85 and 10 billion PBMCs.

Here is what the overall study found, with its caveats: Clonotypes shared by all four sorted-subset donors showed higher generation probabilities than non-shared clonotypes. The small number of donors limited the genetic and exposure-history diversity represented. Pairwise subsampling indicated that sequencing depth was expected to affect the degree of clonotype sharing among donors. Sampling was restricted to blood, and TCR repertoires in tissue are likely to differ from TCR repertoires in blood. Incomplete sequencing was indicated by rarefaction of sorted-subset datasets, despite the large sequencing depth. Sharing across a few donors was observed for around 5% of naive CD4, under 4% of naive CD8, 2% to 2.5% of memory CD4, and over 0.3% of memory CD8 clonotypes. Estimated clonotype richness was generally larger for naive than for memory subsets.

The sequence came from a man younger than 35 in good health. Sequenced material: naive CD8+ T cells sorted from blood. This specimen's cell subset or site label, interpreted: CD45RA+CCR7+.

The nucleotides are TGTGCCAGCAGTTTGTCGGGCAGCTATGGCTACACCTTC. The resulting protein is CASSLSGSYGYTF. Recombination joined TRBV27 with TRBJ1-2; the D gene identity is not certain. Per the germline V gene (reference sequence), MNHEY is the CDR1 and SMNVEV is the CDR2. Counted from cysteine to phenylalanine, this CDR3 has 13 amino acids. Only the CDR3 portion is preserved as DNA: 39 bases, with reading frame beginning at the first base. Cut back by 3 bases and 4 bases, the V and J ends lie 9 bases apart.